Following are 22 T cell receptor beta chains from one sample sequenced in a study of control samples from healthy donors and cancer patients. Sequenced by immunoSEQ multiplex PCR; TCRdb stores in-frame clones only, minus some. The table records around 130,000 clones, 89% of them present only once. The sample comprised PBMCs. Receptor source: a man aged 50 or older with head and neck cancer.

The J gene is TRBJ2-3, the V gene TRBV3-1 (or the pseudogene TRBV3-2); a possible D gene is TRBD2 (5 bases). The CDR3 is 15 amino acids. Germline assignment: CDR1 LGHDT and CDR2 YNNKEL (reference sequence). V was cut by 3 bases and J by 0 bases, with 10 bases left in between. Here the CDR3 reads CASSHGSGSTDTQYF. The CDR3 DNA sequence: TGTGCCAGCAGCCATGGGAGCGGTAGCACAGATACGCAGTATTTT.

The V and J genes are TRBV29-1 and TRBJ2-7; 9 bases line up with TRBD1. This CDR3 spans 13 amino acids. V shed 7 bases and J 3 bases; nucleotides not matched to a gene: 7. The germline gives CDR1 SQVTM, CDR2 ANQGSEA. This chain's CDR3 is CSGYRDRDYEQYF. The CDR3 bases are TGCAGCGGTTACCGGGACAGGGACTACGAGCAGTACTTC.

This clone was counted a few times. The J gene is TRBJ2-2, the V gene TRBV25-1, with 7 bases matching TRBD1. The V gene's germline CDR1 is MGHDK and CDR2 SYGVNS. CDR3 size: 15 residues. Trimming took 5 bases from V and 4 from J; bases not matched to a gene: 7. CDR3 residues: CASSRRQGFTGELFF. The CDR3 bases are TGTGCCAGCAGTCGCCGACAGGGATTCACCGGGGAGCTGTTTTTT.

In nucleotides, the CDR3 is TGTGCCAGCAGCCATAACAGCTACTCTGGAAACACCATATATTTT. It specifies CASSHNSYSGNTIYF. The chain has TRBV9 and TRBJ1-3; D is undetermined. The V end lost 4 bases, the J end lost 0 bases, and 11 bases lay between the germline ends. This CDR3 region has 15 residues. Germline V lookup: CDR1 SGDLS, CDR2 YYNGEE.

This clone was detected once. V gene TRBV15 combines with J gene TRBJ1-2; no firm D call. This CDR3 is 15 amino acids long. The V end was cut by 0 bases, the J end by 7 bases, with 15 bases between. CDR1 is LNHNV, CDR2 YYDKDF, per germline (reference sequence). CDR3 residues: CATSRDRRTPRGYTF. In nucleotides, the CDR3 is TGTGCCACCAGCAGAGATCGGCGGACCCCCCGTGGCTACACCTTC. Full variable domain (rest looked up from reference TRBV15 and TRBJ1-2): DAMVIQNPRYQVTQFGKPVTLSCSQTLNHNVMYWYQQKSSQAPKLLFHYYDKDFNNEADTPDNFQSRRPNTSFCFLDIRSPGLGDTAMYLCATSRDRRTPRGYTFGSGTRLTVV.

This clone was found once. The V and J genes are TRBV2 and TRBJ2-1; no clear D. There are 15 residues in the CDR3. V was cut by 6 bases and J by 6 bases, with 18 bases left in between. The germline V gene has CDR1 SNHLY and CDR2 FYNNEI. CDR3 sequence: CASSLNPVRFNEQFF. CDR3 coding DNA: TGTGCCAGCAGCCTCAACCCGGTTCGGTTCAATGAGCAGTTCTTC. The full variable domain, in which reference TRBV2 and TRBJ2-1 provide the parts outside the CDR3, is EPEVTQTPSHQVTQMGQEVILRCVPISNHLYFYWYRQILGQKVEFLVSFYNNEISEKSEIFDDQFSVERPDGSNFTLKIRSTKLEDSAMYFCASSLNPVRFNEQFFGPGTRLTVL.

The rearrangement links TRBV5-4 to TRBJ2-7, with no clear D. This CDR3 region has 16 residues. Looked up from germline, CDR1 is SGHNT and CDR2 is YYREEE (reference sequence). The ends were cut back, 1 base at V and 0 bases at J, with 14 bases in the middle. CDR3 region: CASSLSLAPGSYEQYF. The CDR3 DNA reads TGTGCCAGCAGCTTGTCCCTTGCGCCTGGCTCCTACGAGCAGTACTTC.

This clone occurred a few times. This chain connects TRBV6-5 to TRBJ1-5; the match to TRBD1 covers 11 bases. Trimming removed 4 bases from V and 6 bases from J; junction bases left unmatched: 5. This CDR3 has 15 residues. Looked up from germline, CDR1 is MNHEY and CDR2 is SVGAGI. CDR3 in amino acids: CASSWDRGTSQPQHF. The DNA for the CDR3 is TGTGCCAGCAGTTGGGACAGGGGGACCAGTCAGCCCCAGCATTTT.

This chain joins TRBV7-6 and TRBJ2-1; 12 positions match TRBD1. The germline V gene has CDR1 SGHVS and CDR2 FNYEAQ. V trimming: 5 bases; J trimming: 10 bases; junction bases outside the gene matches: 12. There are 16 residues in the CDR3. The CDR3 DNA reads TGTGCCAGCAGCAACAAATTGGGACAGGGGGCGCGGGAGCAGTTCTTC. Its protein is CASSNKLGQGAREQFF.

V usage is TRBV27 and J usage is TRBJ2-7, with 7 bases that match TRBD1. Germline V gives CDR1 MNHEY, CDR2 SMNVEV (reference sequence). The trim removed 7 bases at V and 3 bases at J, leaving 12 bases unmatched. The CDR3 extends over 15 amino acids. The CDR3 reads CASTGRGQVGYEQYF. The CDR3 coding sequence is TGTGCCAGCACCGGACGAGGACAGGTAGGCTACGAGCAGTACTTC.

The rearrangement links TRBV28 to TRBJ2-1; 10 nucleotides line up with TRBD2. The trim removed 6 bases at V and 3 bases at J, leaving 11 bases unmatched. The CDR3 has 17 amino acids. CDR1 is MDHEN, CDR2 SYDVKM, per germline. The CDR3 loop reads CASRTRPGLANYNEQFF. DNA of the CDR3: TGTGCCAGCAGAACCCGCCCGGGACTAGCGAACTACAATGAGCAGTTCTTC. Full variable domain (missing parts from reference TRBV28 and TRBJ2-1): DVKVTQSSRYLVKRTGEKVFLECVQDMDHENMFWYRQDPGLGLRLIYFSYDVKMKEKGDIPEGYSVSREKKERFSLILESASTNQTSMYLCASRTRPGLANYNEQFFGPGTRLTVL.

The J gene is TRBJ2-5, the V gene TRBV4-1; D might be TRBD1 (7 bases). This CDR3 contains 16 residues. V was shortened by 0 bases and J by 7 bases, with 18 bases between the two germline ends. The V gene's germline CDR1 is MGHRA and CDR2 YSYEKL. The CDR3 DNA reads TGCGCCAGCAGCCAAGAGGCCGGGACTGCAGGGGGGACCCAGTACTTC. As protein: CASSQEAGTAGGTQYF.

This chain links TRBV3-1 (or the pseudogene TRBV3-2) with TRBJ1-5; no clear D gene. The CDR3 loop spans 15 amino acids. Germline-derived CDR1 and CDR2 are LGHDT and YNNKEL (reference sequence). The V gene lost 0 bases and the J gene lost 1 base, with 7 bases spanning the gap. This CDR3 reads CASSQEVSSNQPQHF. In DNA, the CDR3 is TGTGCCAGCAGCCAAGAAGTTTCCAGCAATCAGCCCCAGCATTTT.

This clone turned up a few times. The chain has TRBV11-2 and TRBJ2-5, with a possible D match to TRBD1 (6 bases). Germline V CDR1 and CDR2: SGHAT, FQNNGV. The V and J ends lost 0 bases and 6 bases respectively, with 11 bases between them. The CDR3 covers 14 residues. The CDR3 nucleotides read TGTGCCAGCAGCTTAGAACAGGGCGGACAGACCCAGTACTTC. This codes for CASSLEQGGQTQYF.

V usage is TRBV30 and J usage is TRBJ2-7; D may be TRBD1 (5 bases). Trimming removed 0 bases at V and 3 bases at J, with 6 bases between. Germline CDR1 is GTSNPN and CDR2 is SVGIG (reference sequence). This CDR3 comprises 12 residues. DNA for the CDR3: TGTGCCTGGAGTGTAACAGGCTACGAGCAGTACTTC. It yields the protein CAWSVTGYEQYF.

The chain couples TRBV12-5 to TRBJ1-1; TRBD1 is a possible D gene (6 bases). Trimming left V 2 bases short and J 6 bases short, with 10 bases between. CDR3 length: 13 amino acids. Germline V CDR1 and CDR2: LGHNT, FRNRAP. CDR3 nucleotides: TGTGCTAGTGGTTTGAGAGGGGGTTCTGAAGCTTTCTTT. Residues: CASGLRGGSEAFF. The whole variable domain, filled in from reference TRBV12-5 and TRBJ1-1, reads DARVTQTPRHKVTEMGQEVTMRCQPILGHNTVFWYRQTMMQGLELLAYFRNRAPLDDSGMPKDRFSAEMPDATLATLKIQPSEPRDSAVYFCASGLRGGSEAFFGQGTRLTVV.

The chain is built from TRBV7-9 and TRBJ2-7; TRBD2 aligns across 7 bases. The germline V gene has CDR1 SEHNR and CDR2 FQNEAQ (reference sequence). This CDR3 has 15 residues. Trimming removed 1 base from V and 2 bases from J; junction bases left unmatched: 5. The CDR3 loop reads CASSLGGAGAYEQYF. The DNA of the CDR3 is TGTGCCAGCAGCTTAGGAGGGGCGGGGGCCTACGAGCAGTACTTC.

The CDR3 DNA is TGCGCCAGCGAAGACAGGGAGAGAGATACGCAGTATTTT. Protein: CASEDRERDTQYF. This rearrangement joins TRBV4-1 to TRBJ2-3; 7 nucleotides match TRBD1. The CDR3 consists of 13 residues. Trimming took 8 bases from V and 5 from J; bases not matched to a gene: 7. CDR1 and CDR2 from the germline V gene are MGHRA and YSYEKL.

V is TRBV28 and J is TRBJ2-4; weak D call: TRBD1 (7 bases). Per the germline V gene, CDR1 is MDHEN and CDR2 is SYDVKM. V lost 4 bases, J lost 6 bases, and 16 bases lay in between. This CDR3 is 15 amino acids long. This CDR3 is CASSSRSGGRNIQYF. The CDR3 DNA sequence: TGTGCCAGCAGTTCCCGATCAGGGGGGAGAAACATTCAGTACTTC.

This clone was seen once. The chain links TRBV6-5 to TRBJ2-7; D might be TRBD1 (6 bases). CDR1 MNHEY and CDR2 SVGAGI come from the germline V gene. V was trimmed by 7 bases and J by 2 bases, leaving 15 bases between them. The CDR3 extends over 14 amino acids. CDR3 nucleotides: TGTGCCAGCACCGACCTAGGACAGACCTACGAGCAGTACTTC. Amino acids: CASTDLGQTYEQYF.

The chain recombines TRBV19 with TRBJ2-2, with D perhaps matching TRBD1 or TRBD2 (6 bases each). The CDR3 covers 14 residues. Between the trimmed V and J ends, which lost 3 bases and 5 bases, there was a span of 10 bases. Germline values: CDR1 LNHDA, CDR2 SQIVND (reference sequence). CDR3 protein: CASSILGGTGELFF. CDR3 sequence (DNA): TGTGCCAGTAGTATTCTAGGGGGGACCGGGGAGCTGTTTTTT. The entire variable domain, with the rest obtained from reference TRBV19 and TRBJ2-2, is as follows: DGGITQSPKYLFRKEGQNVTLSCEQNLNHDAMYWYRQDPGQGLRLIYYSQIVNDFQKGDIAEGYSVSREKKESFPLTVTSAQKNPTAFYLCASSILGGTGELFFGEGSRLTVL.

The rearrangement uses TRBV7-3 and TRBJ2-1; D call uncertain. The V end lost 4 bases, the J end lost 8 bases, and 15 bases lay between the germline ends. The CDR3 is 14 amino acids. CDR1 and CDR2 (germline): SGHTA, FQGTGA. The CDR3 sequence is CASSSSYYQDEQFF. CDR3 sequence (DNA): TGTGCCAGCAGCTCATCATATTATCAGGATGAGCAGTTCTTC.